These 4 T cell receptor beta chains share one sample of origin, sequenced in a study of CD8+ T cells in alopecia areata. Extraction and reverse transcription of RNA yielded cDNA as the sequencing template. Using immunoSEQ multiplex PCR, the repertoire was profiled, and TCRdb retains in-frame clones only, with some absent. This table has 200,000 to 250,000 clones, around three fifths appearing once. Source material: CD8+ T cells sorted from blood. These receptors originate from a human donor in good health.

The rearrangement uses TRBV27 and TRBJ1-2; D not resolved. This CDR3 region has 16 residues. Trimming pared 4 bases from V and 4 bases from J, leaving 19 bases between. In germline, CDR1 is MNHEY, CDR2 SMNVEV (reference sequence). The CDR3: CASSSLRGPQTYGYTF. The CDR3, as DNA: TGTGCCAGCAGTTCCTTGCGCGGACCTCAGACCTATGGCTACACCTTC.

V is TRBV11-1 and J is TRBJ1-6, with D perhaps matching TRBD1 (6 bases). The CDR3 is 14 residues long. V lost 5 bases, J lost 5 bases, and 10 bases lay in between. Germline V gene data show CDR1 as SGHAT and CDR2 as FQDESV (reference sequence). The CDR3, as DNA: TGTGCCAGCAGCCGTACAGGGAATAATTCACCCCTCCACTTT. The encoded protein is CASSRTGNNSPLHF.

The chain recombines TRBV23-1 with TRBJ2-5, with a tentative D call TRBD1 (5 bases). TRBV23-1 counts as an open reading frame of uncertain function. The CDR3 runs 15 residues. The ends were cut back, 4 bases at V and 5 bases at J, with 17 bases in the middle. The CDR3 spells CASSRGRGTAETQYF. CDR3 coding DNA: TGCGCCAGCAGTCGCGGAAGGGGCACGGCTGAGACCCAGTACTTC.

The J gene is TRBJ2-3, the V gene TRBV7-6; 8 positions match TRBD1. The CDR3 runs 16 residues. V lost 5 bases to trimming and J lost 0 bases; unmatched junction nucleotides: 7. Germline V CDR1 and CDR2: SGHVS, FNYEAQ. The CDR3 DNA reads as TGTGCCAGCAGCCCGAGGACAGGGCCTAGCACAGATACGCAGTATTTT. This codes for CASSPRTGPSTDTQYF.